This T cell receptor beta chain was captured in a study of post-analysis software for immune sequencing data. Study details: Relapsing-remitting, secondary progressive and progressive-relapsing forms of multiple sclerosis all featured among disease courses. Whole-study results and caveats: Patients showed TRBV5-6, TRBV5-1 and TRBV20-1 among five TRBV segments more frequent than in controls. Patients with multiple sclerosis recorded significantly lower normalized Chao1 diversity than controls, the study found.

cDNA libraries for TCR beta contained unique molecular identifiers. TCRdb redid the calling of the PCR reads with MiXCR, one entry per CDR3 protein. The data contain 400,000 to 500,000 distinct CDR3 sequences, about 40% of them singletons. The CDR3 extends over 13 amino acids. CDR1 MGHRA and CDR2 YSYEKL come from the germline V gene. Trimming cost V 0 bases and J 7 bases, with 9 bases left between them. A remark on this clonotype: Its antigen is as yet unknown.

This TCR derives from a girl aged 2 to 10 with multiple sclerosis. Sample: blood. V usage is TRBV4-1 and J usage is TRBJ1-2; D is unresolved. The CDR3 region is CASSQDLIAGYTF. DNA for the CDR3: TGCGCCAGCAGCCAAGATCTAATTGCTGGCTACACCTTC.